One and the same sample provided the 24 T cell receptor beta chains below, sequenced in a study of shared clonotypes between healthy human individuals. Repertoires were generated with immunoSEQ multiplex PCR, while TCRdb's copy carries only in-frame clones and drops some. This table holds 450,000 to 700,000 clones, roughly 95% found once. Naive CD8 isolation took CD45RO-negative cells positively selected for CCR7 and excluded terminally differentiated effector memory CD45RA+ cells. What was sequenced was naive CD8+ T cells sorted from blood. The receptors were gathered from a woman in her twenties or thirties in good health.

This chain joins TRBV29-1 and TRBJ2-2, with D tentatively TRBD1 (5 bases). Between the trimmed V and J ends, which lost 2 bases and 0 bases, there was a span of 10 bases. The germline CDR1 and CDR2 sequences are SQVTM and ANQGSEA. The CDR3 has 15 residues. The CDR3 region has the DNA TGCAGCGTTGAATGGGTGGGGCCGAACACCGGGGAGCTGTTTTTT. This encodes CSVEWVGPNTGELFF.

This sequence joins TRBV2 and TRBJ1-2; D is uncertain. The CDR3 has 13 amino acids. V lost 5 bases and J lost 2, with 9 bases in between. Germline values: CDR1 SNHLY, CDR2 FYNNEI. CDR3 loop: CASSPTVNYGYTF. CDR3 nucleotides: TGTGCCAGCAGTCCAACAGTAAACTATGGCTACACCTTC. The full variable domain, its missing parts supplied by reference TRBV2 and TRBJ1-2, is EPEVTQTPSHQVTQMGQEVILRCVPISNHLYFYWYRQILGQKVEFLVSFYNNEISEKSEIFDDQFSVERPDGSNFTLKIRSTKLEDSAMYFCASSPTVNYGYTFGSGTRLTVV.

The gene calls are TRBV6-1 and TRBJ2-1; D possibly corresponds to TRBD2 (6 bases). Germline CDR1 reads MNHNS; CDR2 reads SASEGT. The CDR3 spans 17 residues. The V end lost 4 bases, the J end lost 0 bases, and 16 bases lay between the germline ends. CDR3 in amino acids: CASSVWVSGSSYNEQFF. For the CDR3, the DNA is TGTGCCAGCAGTGTTTGGGTTAGCGGAAGCTCCTACAATGAGCAGTTCTTC.

A word on this clone: Other DNA sequences in this sample translate to the same CDR3. The rearrangement links TRBV29-1 to TRBJ2-2; TRBD2 agrees at 7 bases. Germline lookup yields CDR1 SQVTM and CDR2 ANQGSEA. The CDR3 extends over 14 amino acids. V was pared by 1 base and J by 5 bases, with 4 bases of the junction left unmatched. The DNA of the CDR3 is TGCAGCGTTGAAGGCGGGAGCGGGACCGGGGAGCTGTTTTTT. Translating it yields CSVEGGSGTGELFF.

V usage is TRBV7-6 and J usage is TRBJ1-5; 8 bases line up with TRBD1. Trimming cost V 5 bases and J 2 bases; bases outside gene matches: 11. This CDR3 region has 17 residues. The germline V gene has CDR1 SGHVS and CDR2 FNYEAQ. The CDR3 reads CASSPTWGQAGNQPQHF. CDR3 bases: TGTGCCAGCAGCCCTACCTGGGGACAGGCGGGCAATCAGCCCCAGCATTTT. Drawing the rest from reference TRBV7-6 and TRBJ1-5, the complete variable domain is GAGVSQSPRYKVTKRGQDVALRCDPISGHVSLYWYRQALGQGPEFLTYFNYEAQQDKSGLPNDRFSAERPEGSISTLTIQRTEQRDSAMYRCASSPTWGQAGNQPQHFGDGTRLSIL.

V and J are TRBV11-2 and TRBJ2-3, with a tentative D call TRBD2 (6 bases). The V gene's germline CDR1 is SGHAT and CDR2 FQNNGV. The CDR3 consists of 16 residues. Between the trimmed V and J ends, which lost 3 bases and 1 base, there was a span of 14 bases. CDR3: CASSLGLQRGTDTQYF. CDR3 nucleotides: TGTGCCAGCAGCTTGGGACTTCAACGAGGCACAGATACGCAGTATTTT.

The rearrangement joins TRBV10-1 to TRBJ2-3; TRBD1 agrees at 7 bases. The ends lost 8 bases at V and 4 bases at J; junction bases unmatched: 9. CDR1 and CDR2 (germline): WNHNN, SYGVQD (reference sequence). The CDR3 runs to 14 residues. The chain's CDR3 is CASGGQLSADTQYF. The CDR3 DNA reads as TGCGCCAGCGGGGGACAGTTAAGCGCAGATACGCAGTATTTT.

The V and J genes are TRBV6-5 and TRBJ2-5; D gene ambiguous. The J call is uncertain, as TRBJ2-7 better fits the DNA end. The CDR3 runs 11 residues. The germline V gene has CDR1 MNHEY and CDR2 SVGAGI. CDR3 nucleotide sequence: TGTGCCAGCAGGGTAGGGTACGAGCAGTACTTC. It encodes CASRVGYEQYF.

The chain carries TRBV28 and TRBJ1-4; TRBD1 matches 9 bases. Germline loops: CDR1 MDHEN, CDR2 SYDVKM. The CDR3 is 16 residues long. Germline trimming cut 3 bases from V and 7 bases from J; bases unmatched to any gene: 9. As DNA, the CDR3 is TGTGCCAGCAGTTTCGGAGAAGGGACAGGGTCTGAAAAACTGTTTTTT. Its protein product is CASSFGEGTGSEKLFF.

The rearrangement links TRBV30 to TRBJ2-1, with TRBD2 matching over 11 bases. Germline CDR1 is GTSNPN and CDR2 is SVGIG (reference sequence). The CDR3 loop spans 14 amino acids. With V trimmed by 5 bases and J by 5 bases, 5 bases remained unmatched. In DNA form, the CDR3 reads TGTGCCTGGTGGGGGACTAGCGGTAACAATGAGCAGTTCTTC. This gives the protein CAWWGTSGNNEQFF.

This chain links TRBV5-8 with TRBJ2-7; 7 nucleotides match TRBD1. J lost 3 bases, V lost 4 bases, and 13 bases had no gene match. Germline-derived CDR1 and CDR2 are SGHTS and YDEGEE. There are 16 residues in the CDR3. This chain's CDR3 is CASSLPPRTGLYEQYF. The CDR3 region has the DNA TGTGCCAGCAGCCTCCCCCCTAGGACAGGCCTCTACGAGCAGTACTTC.

The chain employs TRBV7-8 and TRBJ2-1, with a weak D call TRBD2 (6 bases). CDR1 and CDR2 (germline): SGHVS, FQNEAQ. This CDR3 spans 17 amino acids. Trimming removed 1 base from V and 0 bases from J, with 13 bases in between. CDR3 loop: CASSLEASASSYNEQFF. In DNA, the CDR3 is TGTGCCAGCAGCTTAGAGGCTAGCGCCTCCTCCTACAATGAGCAGTTCTTC.

The chain is built from TRBV13 and TRBJ2-1; 8 bases align to TRBD2. Trimming cost V 3 bases and J 8 bases; bases outside gene matches: 9. The CDR3 is 15 residues long. Germline CDR1 PRHDT, CDR2 FYEKMQ (reference sequence). The CDR3 region has the DNA TGTGCCAGCAGCTTTAGGGGCGGGAGGAGGGATGAGCAGTTCTTC. Amino acids: CASSFRGGRRDEQFF.

The chain combines TRBV5-6 with TRBJ2-3; D is ambiguous. CDR3 length: 13 residues. The V end was cut by 2 bases, the J end by 5 bases, with 9 bases between. Germline V gives CDR1 SGHDT, CDR2 YYEEEE. CDR3 bases: TGTGCCAGCAGCTTAACTGCAATAGATACGCAGTATTTT. Translated, it gives CASSLTAIDTQYF. Full variable domain (rest looked up from reference TRBV5-6 and TRBJ2-3): DAGVTQSPTHLIKTRGQQVTLRCSPKSGHDTVSWYQQALGQGPQFIFQYYEEEERQRGNFPDRFSGHQFPNYSSELNVNALLLGDSALYLCASSLTAIDTQYFGPGTRLTVL.

The chain uses TRBV2 and TRBJ1-1, with D perhaps TRBD1 (5 bases). Germline loops: CDR1 SNHLY, CDR2 FYNNEI. Trimming cost V 6 bases and J 7 bases, with 9 bases left between them. The CDR3 covers 11 residues. The CDR3 nucleotides read TGTGCCAGCAGGGACATATTTGAAGCTTTCTTT. Residues: CASRDIFEAFF.

Worth noting for this clone: One end of the junction is discordant with germline, which a read error may explain. The genes are TRBV9 and TRBJ1-1; D uncertain. This CDR3 is built from 10 residues. CDR1 and CDR2 (germline): SGDLS, YYNGEE. The CDR3 protein is CASSGRKKLF. The CDR3 region has the DNA TGTGCCAGCAGCGGACGGAAGAAGCTCTTT. Drawing the rest from reference TRBV9 and TRBJ1-1, the complete variable domain is DSGVTQTPKHLITATGQRVTLRCSPRSGDLSVYWYQQSLDQGLQFLIQYYNGEERAKGNILERFSAQQFPDLHSELNLSSLELGDSALYFCASSGRKKLFGQGTRLTVV.

The chain uses TRBV6-1 and TRBJ2-7; D is ambiguous. Germline V gene sequence: CDR1 MNHNS, CDR2 SASEGT. CDR3 length: 15 residues. V was shortened by 10 bases and J by 0 bases, with 19 bases between the two germline ends. The CDR3 DNA sequence: TGTGCCACCGGAGCTGGACGGATCTCCTCCTACGAGCAGTACTTC. Its translation is CATGAGRISSYEQYF.

The V call is TRBV29-1, the J call TRBJ2-3; D is tentatively TRBD1 or TRBD2 (5 bases each). Germline CDR1 reads SQVTM; CDR2 reads ANQGSEA. With 3 bases removed from V and 2 bases from J, the gap between germline ends came to 15 bases. This CDR3 contains 15 residues. The CDR3 sequence is CSVEPGRTPTDTQYF. In DNA form, the CDR3 reads TGCAGCGTTGAGCCGGGACGGACGCCCACAGATACGCAGTATTTT.

The chain employs TRBV5-4 and TRBJ1-1, with TRBD1 identical over 7 bases. This CDR3 region has 14 residues. Germline CDR1 is SGHNT and CDR2 is YYREEE (reference sequence). Trimming took 3 bases from V and 4 from J; bases not matched to a gene: 6. CDR3 region: CASSWNRGTTEAFF. The CDR3 DNA follows: TGTGCCAGCAGCTGGAACAGGGGTACCACTGAAGCTTTCTTT.

The genes are TRBV25-1 and TRBJ2-7; 9 nucleotides align to TRBD1. V shed 10 bases and J 10 bases; nucleotides not matched to a gene: 8. This CDR3 contains 11 residues. Germline V gene lookup returns CDR1 MGHDK and CDR2 SYGVNS. The CDR3 bases are TGTGCCACACGACAGGGGGGTGGCCAGTACTTC. Its protein is CATRQGGGQYF.

The chain employs TRBV9 and TRBJ2-1, with TRBD2 identical over 13 bases. The CDR3 has 15 residues. CDR1 and CDR2 (germline): SGDLS, YYNGEE. The J segment lost 8 bases and the V segment lost 5 bases, leaving 7 bases of the junction unmatched. The CDR3: CASSLGLAGDHEQFF. The CDR3 nucleotides are TGTGCCAGCAGTCTAGGACTAGCGGGAGACCATGAGCAGTTCTTC.

The V and J genes are TRBV27 and TRBJ2-2; TRBD1 or TRBD2 may be the D gene (5 bases each). CDR3 length equals 16 residues. V lost 6 bases and J lost 0, with 14 bases in between. The germline V gene encodes CDR1 MNHEY and CDR2 SMNVEV (reference sequence). The CDR3 DNA sequence: TGTGCCAGCAGGCCTCTGGGGACGGCGAACACCGGGGAGCTGTTTTTT. This translates into CASRPLGTANTGELFF.

This clone was seen only a few times. The V gene is TRBV6-5, the J gene TRBJ2-5, with D unresolved. This CDR3 contains 12 residues. Germline CDR1 is MNHEY and CDR2 is SVGAGI. The V gene lost 8 bases and the J gene lost 1 base, with 8 bases spanning the gap. Here the CDR3 reads CASGLGQETQYF. CDR3 in DNA: TGTGCCAGCGGGCTGGGCCAAGAGACCCAGTACTTC.

The chain is built from TRBV5-1 and TRBJ1-1; maybe TRBD1 (5 bases). From germline, CDR1 is SGHRS and CDR2 YFSETQ. The CDR3 covers 14 residues. The V and J ends lost 1 base and 3 bases respectively, with 10 bases between them. CDR3 DNA: TGCGCCAGCAGCTTGTTCAGGGCCCACACTGAAGCTTTCTTT. Its translation: CASSLFRAHTEAFF.